These T cell receptor beta chains were read from a single sample in a study of Ad26.COV2.S vaccination and SARS-CoV-2 variants. TCRdb's table, derived via immunoSEQ multiplex PCR, lists solely in-frame clones and lacks some. The table includes about 350,000 clones, 75% to 90% detected once. Sequences were derived from peripheral blood, sampled in a trial of Ad26.COV2.S vaccine versus placebo. The origin of the receptors is a person aged 18-65 years who received the Ad26.COV2.S COVID-19 vaccine or a placebo. CDR3s include the opening cysteine and the closing phenylalanine or tryptophan. D genes are given only for firm matches. Only part of the rows carry a size: once, few, many, or a class if the clone is expanded.

TRBV7-9,TRBJ2-7,.,14,many,TGTGCCAGCAGTTCACTTCCCGCGGACTACGAGCAGTACTTC,CASSSLPADYEQYF
TRBV5-1,TRBJ2-1,TRBD2,15,.,TGCGCCAGCAGCGTCAGTGGGGGGGCCTACAATGAGCAGTTCTTC,CASSVSGGAYNEQFF
TRBV3-1/TRBV3-2,TRBJ2-7,.,13,.,TGTGCCAGCAGCCAGCAGGGGAGCTACGAGCAGTACTTC,CASSQQGSYEQYF
TRBV2,TRBJ2-7,.,14,.,TGTGCCAGCAGTTCAGGGTTGGAACCCTACGAGCAGTACTTC,CASSSGLEPYEQYF
TRBV7-9,TRBJ1-1,TRBD1,16,.,TGTGCCAGCAGCCCCACGGGTAAGGACAGGGCGGCTGAAGCTTTCTTT,CASSPTGKDRAAEAFF
TRBV15,TRBJ2-5,TRBD1,16,.,TGTGCCACCAGCATCAGCGACAGGGCCATCCAAGAGACCCAGTACTTC,CATSISDRAIQETQYF
TRBV28,TRBJ2-1,TRBD2,16,.,TGTGCCAGCAGTTTTTTCCGGGAGGGCCGGTACAATGAGCAGTTCTTC,CASSFFREGRYNEQFF
TRBV11-2,TRBJ2-1,TRBD1,16,.,TGTGCCAGCAGCTTACAACGGGGACAGGTCTTGGATGAGCAGTTCTTC,CASSLQRGQVLDEQFF
TRBV7-9,TRBJ1-1,TRBD1,15,.,TGTGCCAGCAGCTTAGGCAGGACAGGGAACACTGAAGCTTTCTTT,CASSLGRTGNTEAFF
TRBV19,TRBJ2-5,.,14,.,TGTGCCAGTAGTAGCGACCCCAGTGGAGAGACCCAGTACTTC,CASSSDPSGETQYF
TRBV11-2,TRBJ2-2,TRBD2,17,.,TGTGCCAGCAGCTTATCGAGGGCTAGCGGGATGGCCGGGGAGCTGTTTTTT,CASSLSRASGMAGELFF
TRBV27,TRBJ2-1,TRBD2,16,.,TGTGCCAGCAGTCCGGGACTAGCGGGAGTATACAATGAGCAGTTCTTC,CASSPGLAGVYNEQFF
TRBV20-1,TRBJ1-1,.,11,few,TGCAGTGCCAAAATGAACACTGAAGCTTTCTTT,CSAKMNTEAFF
TRBV6-5,TRBJ1-2,.,14,.,TGTGCCAGCAGTTTATCCGGAAAAAGCGGCGGCTACACCTTC,CASSLSGKSGGYTF
TRBV7-7,TRBJ1-3,.,15,once,TGTGCTAGCAGCTTAGCGCCGGGGGCTGGAAACACCATATATTTT,CASSLAPGAGNTIYF
TRBV3-1/TRBV3-2,TRBJ1-4,.,15,.,TGTGCCAGCAGCCAAACCACAGATTTTAATGAAAAACTGTTTTTT,CASSQTTDFNEKLFF
TRBV4-2,TRBJ2-3,TRBD2,16,.,TGTGCCAGCAGCCAAGAGAGGACTAGCCGCACAGATACGCAGTATTTT,CASSQERTSRTDTQYF
TRBV5-1,TRBJ1-2,TRBD1,15,.,TGCGCCAGCAGCAGCGGGACAGGGAAGGACAATGGCTACACCTTC,CASSSGTGKDNGYTF
TRBV6-4,TRBJ1-1,TRBD1,15,once,TGTGCCAGCCGTATCCCAGGGGGCGCGGGCGCTGAAGCTTTCTTT,CASRIPGGAGAEAFF
TRBV7-9,TRBJ2-3,.,14,.,TGTGCCAGCAGCTTAGGGGGGGCGAGGGATACGCAGTATTTT,CASSLGGARDTQYF
TRBV4-1,TRBJ2-7,.,13,.,TGCGCCAGCAGCCAAGGTTGGGGCTCCGAGCAGTACTTC,CASSQGWGSEQYF
TRBV5-6,TRBJ2-6,.,13,.,TGTGCCAGCACTGGGACCAGGGCCAACGTCCTGACTTTC,CASTGTRANVLTF
TRBV7-9,TRBJ1-1,TRBD1,15,.,TGTGCCAGCAGCTCCCGACAGGGGGCATTGACTGAAGCTTTCTTT,CASSSRQGALTEAFF
TRBV28,TRBJ1-2,TRBD1,14,.,TGTGCCAGCACGGGGACAGTCAGAAACTATGGCTACACCTTC,CASTGTVRNYGYTF
TRBV5-1,TRBJ2-3,TRBD1,15,.,TGCGCCAGCAGCTTGGAACAGGGGATCACAGATACGCAGTATTTT,CASSLEQGITDTQYF
TRBV11-1,TRBJ2-2,.,12,.,TGTGCCAGCAGCCACCGAACCGGGGAGCTGTTTTTT,CASSHRTGELFF
TRBV7-9,TRBJ1-1,.,14,once,TGTGCCAGCAGCTCCCGAGTTGGCTCCACTGAAGCTTTCTTT,CASSSRVGSTEAFF
TRBV6-4,TRBJ2-7,TRBD1,14,once,TGTGCCAGCAGCGTTGACAGGGGCTCCTACGAGCAGTACTTC,CASSVDRGSYEQYF
TRBV7-9,TRBJ2-1,TRBD2,19,.,TGTGCCAGCAGCTTATTGGGAGTGGCGGGGGGTAAATCCTACAATGAGCAGTTCTTC,CASSLLGVAGGKSYNEQFF
TRBV6-1,TRBJ1-5,.,16,.,TGTGCCAGCAGTGAAGCTTTTGGACTAGCGGATCAGCCCCAGCATTTT,CASSEAFGLADQPQHF
TRBV2,TRBJ2-7,.,14,few,TGTGCCAGCAGGGGATCGACTGAATCCTACGAGCAGTACTTC,CASRGSTESYEQYF
TRBV28,TRBJ2-3,TRBD2,16,once,TGTGCCAGCAGTTATGGCGGGAGGGACGGCACAGATACGCAGTATTTT,CASSYGGRDGTDTQYF
TRBV6-2/TRBV6-3,TRBJ1-6,TRBD1,15,.,TGTGCCAGCAGTTACCAGCAGGGGGGAGAAACACCCCTCCACTTT,CASSYQQGGETPLHF
TRBV5-6,TRBJ1-1,.,11,.,TGTGCCAGCATAAAGGGCACTGAAGCTTTCTTT,CASIKGTEAFF
TRBV19,TRBJ2-7,.,14,.,TGTGCCAGTAGTTCCCGGACACCGCCCTACGAGCAGTACTTC,CASSSRTPPYEQYF
TRBV24-1,TRBJ2-1,TRBD2,16,.,TGTGCCACCAGTGATTCACGGACTAGCTCCTACAATGAGCAGTTCTTC,CATSDSRTSSYNEQFF
TRBV5-1,TRBJ1-2,TRBD1,16,.,TGCGCCAGCAGCTCGGCACCGTTGGCAGGGGGATCAGACTACACCTTC,CASSSAPLAGGSDYTF
TRBV7-9,TRBJ2-7,TRBD1,17,.,TGTGCCAGCAGCGGGTATTCTCGGGACAGGGGGACGTACGAGCAGTACTTC,CASSGYSRDRGTYEQYF
TRBV18,TRBJ2-7,TRBD1,14,.,TGTGCCAGCTCTCTGACAGGGCAGTCCTACGAGCAGTACTTC,CASSLTGQSYEQYF
TRBV4-3,TRBJ2-5,.,13,.,TGCGCCAGCAGCCAAGATCTGGCGGAGACCCAGTACTTC,CASSQDLAETQYF
TRBV29-1,TRBJ2-2,.,13,.,TGCAGCGTGGAGGGGGGGAACACCGGGGAGCTGTTTTTT,CSVEGGNTGELFF
TRBV4-2,TRBJ2-3,.,14,.,TGTGCCAGCAGGCAAAGAGGGGGAACAGATACGCAGTATTTT,CASRQRGGTDTQYF
TRBV6-2/TRBV6-3,TRBJ2-7,TRBD2,15,.,TGTGCCAGCAGGCCTTTACTAGCGGGACTCTACGAGCAGTACTTC,CASRPLLAGLYEQYF
TRBV5-1,TRBJ2-7,TRBD1,16,.,TGCGCCAGCAGCTTGTATCCGGGACAGGAGGCCTACGAGCAGTACTTC,CASSLYPGQEAYEQYF
TRBV14,TRBJ2-6,.,20,.,TGTGCCAGCAGCCACCCATCAGACACCTACCGGGTCTCTGGGGCCAACGTCCTGACTTTC,CASSHPSDTYRVSGANVLTF
TRBV2,TRBJ1-3,TRBD1,15,.,TGTGCCAGCAAAAAAGGACAGGGGACCGGAAACACCATATATTTT,CASKKGQGTGNTIYF
TRBV28,TRBJ1-3,.,17,.,TGTGCCAGCAGTTTAGGACCTCCTGGGACCGCTGGAAACACCATATATTTT,CASSLGPPGTAGNTIYF
TRBV4-2,TRBJ2-1,TRBD2,19,.,TGTGCCAGCAGCCCCTTCCTGGCGGGAGTCCGCGCAACCTACAATGAGCAGTTCTTC,CASSPFLAGVRATYNEQFF
TRBV5-5,TRBJ2-3,TRBD2,16,.,TGTGCCAGCAGCAAGGGTGGCGGGGGGGCCACAGATACGCAGTATTTT,CASSKGGGGATDTQYF
TRBV7-9,TRBJ2-1,TRBD2,14,.,TGTGCCAGCAGCTTAGCGACTAGCGGGGGCCCGCGGGTCTTC,CASSLATSGGPRVF
TRBV19,TRBJ2-1,.,14,.,TGTGCCAGCCGGGGAGAGGGAACCTACAATGAGCAGTTCTTC,CASRGEGTYNEQFF
TRBV7-2,TRBJ1-5,.,13,.,TGTGCCAGCAGCCAACCGGGGAATCAGCCCCAGCATTTT,CASSQPGNQPQHF